Below are 8 T cell receptor beta chains sequenced from a single sample in a study of shared clonotypes between healthy human individuals. Repertoires were generated with immunoSEQ multiplex PCR, while TCRdb's copy carries only in-frame clones and drops some. The table lists roughly 1,600,000 clones, just under 99% of them singletons. Sequenced material: naive CD4+ T cells sorted from blood. Indicated subset: CD45RA+ positively selected. The receptors originated from a man under 40 in good health.

With regard to this clone: Other DNA sequences in the sample encode the same CDR3. The V call is TRBV10-2, the J call TRBJ2-5; 8 bases are a match to TRBD1. The CDR3 extends over 13 amino acids. J gave up 2 bases and V 6 bases, and 2 bases lay outside the gene matches. Germline assignment: CDR1 WSHSY and CDR2 SAAADI. The CDR3 nucleotides are TGCGCCAGCAGAGACAGGGGACAAGAGACCCAGTACTTC. Translation gives CASRDRGQETQYF.

The genes are TRBV2 and TRBJ2-5; TRBD2 matches 10 bases. The CDR3 runs 10 residues. Losses at the gene ends were 5 bases for V and 13 bases for J; bases not matched to a gene: 1. From germline, CDR1 is SNHLY and CDR2 FYNNEI. The CDR3 region is CASSLAGGYF. The CDR3 nucleotides read TGTGCCAGCAGTTTAGCGGGAGGGTACTTC. The whole variable domain, remainder taken from reference TRBV2 and TRBJ2-5, is EPEVTQTPSHQVTQMGQEVILRCVPISNHLYFYWYRQILGQKVEFLVSFYNNEISEKSEIFDDQFSVERPDGSNFTLKIRSTKLEDSAMYFCASSLAGGYFGPGTRLLVL.

V is TRBV28 and J is TRBJ1-1; TRBD1 matches at 7 bases. After removal of 6 bases from V and 4 bases from J, the junction contained 5 bases not matched to a gene. The germline V gene has CDR1 MDHEN and CDR2 SYDVKM. This CDR3 comprises 13 residues. Written as DNA, the CDR3 is TGTGCCAGCAGATCAGACAGGGCCACTGAAGCTTTCTTT. Protein product: CASRSDRATEAFF.

V is TRBV10-3 and J is TRBJ2-7; D might be TRBD1 (6 bases). This CDR3 is 16 amino acids long. Germline values: CDR1 ENHRY, CDR2 SYGVKD. V lost 2 bases to trimming and J lost 1 base, with 15 bases between them. CDR3 coding DNA: TGTGCCATCAGTGAGAGTCCAGGGGTCAGATCCTACGAGCAGTACTTC. Its translation: CAISESPGVRSYEQYF.

The chain has TRBV5-1 and TRBJ2-2, with unresolved D. Germline V gene lookup returns CDR1 SGHRS and CDR2 YFSETQ. The ends were cut back, 1 base at V and 3 bases at J, with 13 bases in the middle. The CDR3 length is 16 residues. CDR3 nucleotides: TGCGCCAGCAGCTTGCGCCTCACGGGCCACACCGGGGAGCTGTTTTTT. Its protein is CASSLRLTGHTGELFF. The variable domain in full, completed from reference TRBV5-1 and TRBJ2-2, reads KAGVTQTPRYLIKTRGQQVTLSCSPISGHRSVSWYQQTPGQGLQFLFEYFSETQRNKGNFPGRFSGRQFSNSRSEMNVSTLELGDSALYLCASSLRLTGHTGELFFGEGSRLTVL.

The gene calls are TRBV7-3 and TRBJ2-1, with D hard to call. Germline values: CDR1 SGHTA, CDR2 FQGTGA. This CDR3 has 16 residues. The ends were cut back, 1 base at V and 0 bases at J, with 10 bases in the middle. The CDR3 loop reads CASSLSHKSSYNEQFF. DNA of the CDR3: TGTGCCAGCAGCTTAAGTCACAAGAGCTCCTACAATGAGCAGTTCTTC.

V gene TRBV5-1 combines with J gene TRBJ2-3; TRBD2 matches 16 bases. The CDR3 totals 18 residues. In germline, CDR1 is SGHRS, CDR2 YFSETQ. J lost 3 bases, V lost 4 bases, and 8 bases had no gene match. The CDR3: CASSLGLAGGPWTDTQYF. DNA of the CDR3: TGCGCCAGCAGCCTGGGACTAGCGGGAGGGCCTTGGACAGATACGCAGTATTTT.

The CDR3 sequence is CASSPGLAREQYF. CDR3 nucleotides: TGTGCCAGCAGCCCGGGACTAGCTCGGGAGCAGTACTTC. The chain carries TRBV11-2 and TRBJ2-7, with 9 bases aligning to TRBD2. Germline lookup yields CDR1 SGHAT and CDR2 FQNNGV. Trimming cost V 5 bases and J 7 bases; bases outside gene matches: 6. The CDR3 has 13 residues. The entire variable domain, with the rest obtained from reference TRBV11-2 and TRBJ2-7, is as follows: EAGVAQSPRYKIIEKRQSVAFWCNPISGHATLYWYQQILGQGPKLLIQFQNNGVVDDSQLPKDRFSAERLKGVDSTLKIQPAKLEDSAVYLCASSPGLAREQYFGPGTRLTVT.